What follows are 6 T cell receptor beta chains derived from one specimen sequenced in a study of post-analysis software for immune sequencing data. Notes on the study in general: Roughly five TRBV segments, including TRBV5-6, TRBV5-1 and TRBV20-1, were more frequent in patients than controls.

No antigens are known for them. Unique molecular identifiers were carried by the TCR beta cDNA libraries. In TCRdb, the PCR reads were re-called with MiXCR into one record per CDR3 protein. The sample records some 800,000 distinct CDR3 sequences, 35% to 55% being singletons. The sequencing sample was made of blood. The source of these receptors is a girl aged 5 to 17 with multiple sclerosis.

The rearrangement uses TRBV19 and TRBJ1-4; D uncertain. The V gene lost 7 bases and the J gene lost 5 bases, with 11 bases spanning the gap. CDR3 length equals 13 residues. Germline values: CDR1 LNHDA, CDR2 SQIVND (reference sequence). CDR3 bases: TGTGCCAGTAATCTAAACAGAAATGAAAAACTGTTTTTT. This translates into CASNLNRNEKLFF.

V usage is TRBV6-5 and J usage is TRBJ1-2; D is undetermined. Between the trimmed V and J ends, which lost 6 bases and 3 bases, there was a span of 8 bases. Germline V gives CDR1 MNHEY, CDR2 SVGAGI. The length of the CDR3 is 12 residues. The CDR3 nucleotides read TGTGCCAGCAGGACCCGGGACTATGGCTACACCTTC. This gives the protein CASRTRDYGYTF.

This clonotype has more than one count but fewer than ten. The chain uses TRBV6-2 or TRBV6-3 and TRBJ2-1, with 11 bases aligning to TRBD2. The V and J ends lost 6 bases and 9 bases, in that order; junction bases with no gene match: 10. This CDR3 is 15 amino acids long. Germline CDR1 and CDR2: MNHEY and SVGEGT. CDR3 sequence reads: CASSSLGSGRGEQFF. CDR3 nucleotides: TGTGCCAGCAGCTCCTTGGGTAGCGGGAGGGGTGAGCAGTTCTTC.

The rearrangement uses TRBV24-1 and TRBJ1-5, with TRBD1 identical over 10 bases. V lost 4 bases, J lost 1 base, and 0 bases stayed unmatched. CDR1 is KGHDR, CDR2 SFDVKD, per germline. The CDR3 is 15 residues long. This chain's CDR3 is CATSEGQGSNQPQHF. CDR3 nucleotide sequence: TGTGCCACCAGTGAGGGACAGGGGAGCAATCAGCCCCAGCATTTT.

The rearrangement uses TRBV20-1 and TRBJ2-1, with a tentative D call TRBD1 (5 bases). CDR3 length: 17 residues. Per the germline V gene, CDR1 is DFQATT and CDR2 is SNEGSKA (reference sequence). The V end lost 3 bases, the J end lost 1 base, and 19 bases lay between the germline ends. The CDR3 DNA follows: TGCAGTGCTAGGGGTTACGTGGGGCTGGGATCCTACAATGAGCAGTTCTTC. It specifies CSARGYVGLGSYNEQFF.

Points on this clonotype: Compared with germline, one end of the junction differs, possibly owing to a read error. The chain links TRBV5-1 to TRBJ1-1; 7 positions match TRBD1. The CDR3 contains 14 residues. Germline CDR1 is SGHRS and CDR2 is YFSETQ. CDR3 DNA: TGCGCCAGCAGCTTGGGACAGGGAGCCACTAAAGCTTTCTTT. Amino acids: CASSLGQGATKAFF.